These T cell receptor beta chains were read from a single sample in a study of T cells in Graves' hyperthyroidism and ophthalmopathy. A single record per CDR3 protein comes from TCRdb applying MiXCR to the multiplex PCR reads. This sample has fewer than 750,000 distinct CDR3 sequences; roughly 15% occur once, and the top ten carry roughly an eighth. Sample: blood. The source of these receptors is a woman in her forties or fifties with Graves' ophthalmopathy. Both conserved end residues are part of each CDR3. The order of the fields is J gene, V gene, CDR3 protein.

>TRBJ2-5|TRBV18
CASSPRLGETQYF
>TRBJ2-7|TRBV28
CASSLRTSASSYEQYF
>TRBJ2-2|TRBV15
CATSMGQGRTGELFF
>TRBJ2-1|TRBV25-1
CASSESLAGVYNEQFF
>TRBJ1-5|TRBV4-2
CASSQDLAGAYSNQPQHF
>TRBJ2-3|TRBV10-3
CAISESLRRPDTQYF
>TRBJ1-1|TRBV7-9
CASSLSLGDYTEAFF
>TRBJ2-7|TRBV29-1
CSALGRSYEQYF
>TRBJ1-2|TRBV11-2
CASSSLGTVLNYGYTF
>TRBJ2-1|TRBV6-2/TRBV6-3
CASSSTGADEQFF
>TRBJ2-6|TRBV28
CASSIPRQGSGANVLTF
>TRBJ2-6|TRBV19
CAATGSRTVSGANVLTF
>TRBJ2-2|TRBV7-9
CASSLVVDPNTGELFF
>TRBJ1-2|TRBV5-1
CASSSSGYGYTF
>TRBJ1-2|TRBV5-1
CASSLEGRTGDYGYTF
>TRBJ2-7|TRBV18
CASSRGIYEQYF
>TRBJ2-1|TRBV9
CASSEGGTRMNEQFF
>TRBJ2-7|TRBV20-1
CSARDASGRGYEQYF
>TRBJ2-7|TRBV27
CASRGTEATYEQYF
>TRBJ1-5|TRBV5-5
CASSLLSGKSNQPQHF
>TRBJ2-7|TRBV7-2
CASSYSADEQYF
>TRBJ2-7|TRBV6-1
CASSARTGRGTKREQYF
>TRBJ2-3|TRBV30
CAWSAGQGDTDTQYF
>TRBJ2-7|TRBV6-2/TRBV6-3
CASNTGLARYEQYF
>TRBJ2-7|TRBV13
CASSPGTSKSLYEQYF
>TRBJ1-4|TRBV4-1
CASSLIENNEKLFF
>TRBJ2-1|TRBV6-1
CASSESSWVHNEQFF
>TRBJ2-7|TRBV7-2
CASSKIPSVGHEQYF
>TRBJ2-7|TRBV15
CATSRDRLFEQYF
>TRBJ2-6|TRBV9
CASSPLGGGAGANVLTF
>TRBJ2-3|TRBV14
CASSQDGLSLSGLGDTQYF
>TRBJ1-2|TRBV7-9
CASSPEGYYGYTF
>TRBJ1-1|TRBV28
CASSTLPPGQGPEAFF
>TRBJ2-1|TRBV14
CASSQSSTPAGGPNEQFF
>TRBJ2-3|TRBV6-6
CASSYSGTATDTQYF
>TRBJ1-5|TRBV28
CASSSRDRVFIGNQPQHF
>TRBJ2-1|TRBV27
CASSPLVFRNEQFF
>TRBJ2-5|TRBV7-2
CASSIRQLAGAETQYF
>TRBJ2-1|TRBV18
CASSVQDTYNEQFF
>TRBJ1-4|TRBV3-1
CASSQLPTRGNEKLFF
>TRBJ2-6|TRBV6-2/TRBV6-3
CASTTGQGLSGANVLTF
>TRBJ2-1|TRBV7-9
CASSLVAGGGNEQFF
>TRBJ2-7|TRBV27
CASSFRNRFPREQYF
>TRBJ2-2|TRBV4-1
CASSQDPSGANTGELFF
>TRBJ2-5|TRBV19
CASSIRQETQYF
>TRBJ2-7|TRBV7-2
CASSLVGGGLAGNYEQYF
>TRBJ2-1|TRBV19
CASSIIWGSSTDNEQFF
>TRBJ2-7|TRBV5-1
CASSLAIPLVYEQYF
>TRBJ2-3|TRBV2
CASSGFGLAGGDTQYF